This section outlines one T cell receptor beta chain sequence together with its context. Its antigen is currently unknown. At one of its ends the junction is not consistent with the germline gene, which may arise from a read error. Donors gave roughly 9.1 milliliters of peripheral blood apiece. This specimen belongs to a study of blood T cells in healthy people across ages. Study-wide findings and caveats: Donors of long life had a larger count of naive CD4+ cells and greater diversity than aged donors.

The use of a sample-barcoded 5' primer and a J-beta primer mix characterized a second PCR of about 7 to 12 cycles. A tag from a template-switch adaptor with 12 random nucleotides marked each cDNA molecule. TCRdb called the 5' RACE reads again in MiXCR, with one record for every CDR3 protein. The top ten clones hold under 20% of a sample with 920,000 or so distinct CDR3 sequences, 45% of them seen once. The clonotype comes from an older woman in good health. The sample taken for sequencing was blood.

The CDR3 region has the DNA TGTACCAGCAGCCCCAGGGTCCGCGAGCAGTACTTC. It is translated as CTSSPRVREQYF. V gene TRBV6-1 combines with J gene TRBJ2-5; maybe TRBD1 (5 bases). The J call may be mistaken, given a closer DNA end match to TRBJ2-7. CDR1 and CDR2 from the germline V gene are MNHNS and SASEGT. The CDR3 sequence is 12 residues long.